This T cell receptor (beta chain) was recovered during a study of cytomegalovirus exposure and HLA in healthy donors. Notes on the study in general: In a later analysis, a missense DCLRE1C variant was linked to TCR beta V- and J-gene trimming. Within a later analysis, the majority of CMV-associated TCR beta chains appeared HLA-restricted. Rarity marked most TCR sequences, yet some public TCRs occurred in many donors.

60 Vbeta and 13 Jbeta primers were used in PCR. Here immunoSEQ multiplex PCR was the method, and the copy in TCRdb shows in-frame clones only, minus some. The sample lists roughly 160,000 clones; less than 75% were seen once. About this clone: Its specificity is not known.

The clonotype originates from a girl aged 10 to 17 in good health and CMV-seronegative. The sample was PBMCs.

CDR3 amino acids: CATGRGQANTEAFF. The CDR3 DNA reads as TGTGCCACGGGACGGGGACAGGCGAACACTGAAGCTTTCTTT. The chain carries TRBV6-5 and TRBJ1-1; 8 bases agree with TRBD1. Germline V gives CDR1 MNHEY, CDR2 SVGAGI. The junction had 8 bases not matched to a gene; V was cut back by 10 bases and J by 1 base. The CDR3 spans 14 residues.